This TCR beta chain came from a study of Graves' ophthalmopathy and Graves' hyperthyroidism. Study information: Ahead of any treatment, peripheral blood was obtained at the initial diagnosis.

CDR3 length: 15 amino acids. Germline loops: CDR1 ENHRY, CDR2 SYGVKD. V trimming: 3 bases; J trimming: 10 bases; junction bases outside the gene matches: 9. Hyperthyroidism patients had new diagnoses, durations under 2 months, and ages of 18 to 65. This clonotype has at least ten counts. Its antigen is still unknown. The study amplified TCR beta CDR3 regions using RNA transcripts. RT-PCR with HTBI primers came first, then second-round multiplex PCR. MiXCR, run by TCRdb on the multiplex PCR reads, gives a single entry per CDR3 protein. The table has about 370,000 distinct CDR3 sequences, approximately 17% seen once. Whole-study findings and limits: With almost 90% sensitivity and less than 83% specificity, a 13-signature model separated ophthalmopathy from stable hyperthyroidism.

This rearrangement joins TRBV10-3 to TRBJ1-6; 7 bases are a match to TRBD1. Material for sequencing was peripheral blood. The sequence was obtained from an adult woman with stable Graves' hyperthyroidism. The CDR3 DNA reads as TGTGCCATCAGTGAAGTTGACAGGGCATACTCACCCCTCCACTTT. Its translation: CAISEVDRAYSPLHF.